The rows below give T cell receptor beta chains drawn from one sample of a study of metastatic and nonmetastatic thyroid tumors. TCRdb re-called clones via MiXCR from the PCR reads. Seen here are about 70,000 clones, more than 15% observed once, and the top ten hold 10% to 15%. The sequencing input was blood. The source of these receptors is a female donor with papillary thyroid cancer or a benign thyroid nodule (not recorded which). Some clones in this sample may be carry-over from other donors' samples. Both conserved end residues are part of each CDR3. D genes are given only for firm matches. Only some rows state a clone size, as once, few, many or a class for expanded clones.

d_call: NA; clone_size: NA; j_call: TRBJ2-3; v_call: TRBV27; cdr3_aa: CASSLKRAGVITDTQYF; cdr3_nt: TGTGCCAGCAGTTTAAAAAGGGCAGGGGTGATCACAGATACGCAGTATTTT
d_call: NA; clone_size: many; j_call: TRBJ2-5; v_call: TRBV30; cdr3_aa: CAWSVWGVGETQYF; cdr3_nt: TGTGCCTGGAGTGTGTGGGGGGTCGGGGAGACCCAGTACTTC
d_call: NA; clone_size: few; j_call: TRBJ2-7; v_call: TRBV4-3; cdr3_aa: CASSQDKGSLSYEQYF; cdr3_nt: TGCGCCAGCAGCCAAGACAAGGGCTCCCTCTCCTACGAGCAGTACTTC
d_call: NA; clone_size: many; j_call: TRBJ2-3; v_call: TRBV5-1; cdr3_aa: CASSLVRGVGDTQYF; cdr3_nt: TGCGCCAGCAGCTTGGTTCGCGGGGTGGGGGATACGCAGTATTTT
d_call: TRBD1; clone_size: many; j_call: TRBJ1-4; v_call: TRBV2; cdr3_aa: CASSRDRGDEKLFF; cdr3_nt: TGTGCCAGCAGTCGGGACAGGGGAGACGAAAAACTGTTTTTT
d_call: NA; clone_size: few; j_call: TRBJ1-3; v_call: TRBV12-3/TRBV12-4; cdr3_aa: CASSLRVFGNTIYF; cdr3_nt: TGTGCCAGCAGTCTCCGGGTCTTTGGAAACACCATATATTTT
d_call: NA; clone_size: NA; j_call: TRBJ2-1; v_call: TRBV6-1; cdr3_aa: CASTDIYNDQFF; cdr3_nt: TGTGCCAGCACGGACATCTACAATGATCAGTTCTTC
d_call: NA; clone_size: NA; j_call: TRBJ2-2; v_call: TRBV6-1; cdr3_aa: CASSPVGVGNTGELFF; cdr3_nt: TGTGCCAGCAGTCCAGTGGGTGTAGGGAACACCGGTGAGCTGTTTTTT
d_call: TRBD1; clone_size: many; j_call: TRBJ1-5; v_call: TRBV6-1; cdr3_aa: CASSEVKGASNQPQHF; cdr3_nt: TGTGCCAGCAGTGAAGTTAAGGGGGCGAGCAATCAGCCCCAGCATTTT
d_call: TRBD1; clone_size: many; j_call: TRBJ2-7; v_call: TRBV11-2; cdr3_aa: CASSLETGGFYEQYF; cdr3_nt: TGTGCCAGCAGCTTAGAGACAGGGGGCTTCTACGAGCAGTACTTC
d_call: NA; clone_size: many; j_call: TRBJ2-7; v_call: TRBV20-1; cdr3_aa: CSARSALTFEQYF; cdr3_nt: TGCAGTGCTAGATCGGCCCTTACATTCGAGCAGTACTTC
d_call: TRBD1; clone_size: many; j_call: TRBJ1-6; v_call: TRBV10-2; cdr3_aa: CASNTGERSPLHF; cdr3_nt: TGCGCCAGTAATACAGGGGAACGGTCACCCCTCCACTTT
d_call: NA; clone_size: many; j_call: TRBJ2-7; v_call: TRBV28; cdr3_aa: CASSSRGRRAYEQYF; cdr3_nt: TGTGCCAGCAGTTCACGGGGGAGAAGGGCCTACGAGCAGTACTTC
d_call: NA; clone_size: few; j_call: TRBJ2-7; v_call: TRBV6-1; cdr3_aa: CASSPGRRMGEQYF; cdr3_nt: TGTGCCAGCAGCCCGGGACGTCGCATGGGCGAGCAGTACTTC
d_call: TRBD1; clone_size: many; j_call: TRBJ2-7; v_call: TRBV6-1; cdr3_aa: CASSKARGQVGEGVGYEQYF; cdr3_nt: TGTGCCAGCAGTAAAGCGAGGGGACAGGTGGGGGAAGGGGTAGGCTACGAGCAGTACTTC
d_call: TRBD1; clone_size: many; j_call: TRBJ1-4; v_call: TRBV2; cdr3_aa: CASSDRGLREKLFF; cdr3_nt: TGTGCCAGCAGTGACAGGGGGTTACGTGAAAAACTGTTTTTT
d_call: TRBD1; clone_size: many; j_call: TRBJ2-1; v_call: TRBV27; cdr3_aa: CASSLGGQGMVHEQFF; cdr3_nt: TGTGCCAGCAGCCTAGGGGGACAGGGGATGGTCCATGAGCAGTTCTTC
d_call: NA; clone_size: many; j_call: TRBJ2-5; v_call: TRBV28; cdr3_aa: CASSSTRGLRETQYF; cdr3_nt: TGTGCCAGCAGTTCTACTCGGGGCCTCCGAGAGACCCAGTACTTC
d_call: NA; clone_size: NA; j_call: TRBJ2-1; v_call: TRBV19; cdr3_aa: CASSIGVTSYNEQFF; cdr3_nt: TGTGCCAGTAGTATCGGGGTCACCTCCTACAATGAGCAGTTCTTC
d_call: TRBD1; clone_size: many; j_call: TRBJ1-5; v_call: TRBV12-3/TRBV12-4; cdr3_aa: CASRPDRVNQPQHF; cdr3_nt: TGTGCCAGCAGACCTGACAGGGTGAATCAGCCCCAGCATTTT
d_call: NA; clone_size: NA; j_call: TRBJ1-5; v_call: TRBV19; cdr3_aa: CASRGTCNQPQHF; cdr3_nt: TGTGCCAGTAGGGGGACATGTAATCAGCCCCAGCATTTT
d_call: NA; clone_size: NA; j_call: TRBJ2-7; v_call: TRBV3-1; cdr3_aa: CASSQDGRVFDYEQYF; cdr3_nt: TGTGCCAGCAGCCAAGATGGGCGGGTTTTCGACTACGAGCAGTACTTC
d_call: TRBD1; clone_size: many; j_call: TRBJ2-1; v_call: TRBV4-1; cdr3_aa: CASSQERDRGNEQFF; cdr3_nt: TGCGCCAGCAGCCAAGAGCGGGACAGGGGAAATGAGCAGTTCTTC
d_call: NA; clone_size: many; j_call: TRBJ2-1; v_call: TRBV11-2; cdr3_aa: CASSLEVSGYSSYNEQFF; cdr3_nt: TGTGCCAGCAGCTTAGAAGTTAGCGGATATAGCTCCTACAATGAGCAGTTCTTC
d_call: NA; clone_size: NA; j_call: TRBJ2-6; v_call: TRBV7-2; cdr3_aa: CASSFFSAGPGANVLTF; cdr3_nt: TGTGCCAGCAGCTTTTTTTCTGCAGGCCCCGGGGCCAACGTCCTGACTTTC
d_call: TRBD2; clone_size: many; j_call: TRBJ2-3; v_call: TRBV11-2; cdr3_aa: CASSLLAGSTDTQYF; cdr3_nt: TGTGCCAGCAGCTTACTAGCGGGTAGCACAGATACGCAGTATTTT
d_call: NA; clone_size: NA; j_call: TRBJ1-2; v_call: TRBV6-2/TRBV6-3; cdr3_aa: CASSSTGPGGYTF; cdr3_nt: TGTGCCAGCAGTTCCACCGGACCGGGGGGCTACACCTTC
d_call: NA; clone_size: many; j_call: TRBJ2-3; v_call: TRBV27; cdr3_aa: CASSSDLGRAHPNTQYF; cdr3_nt: TGTGCCAGCAGTTCCGACCTAGGGCGGGCCCATCCCAATACGCAGTATTTT
d_call: NA; clone_size: many; j_call: TRBJ2-2; v_call: TRBV2; cdr3_aa: CASSLNTGELFF; cdr3_nt: TGTGCCAGCAGTTTGAACACCGGGGAGCTGTTTTTT
d_call: NA; clone_size: many; j_call: TRBJ2-5; v_call: TRBV20-1; cdr3_aa: CSARDATEGSKTQYF; cdr3_nt: TGCAGTGCTAGAGATGCGACAGAGGGATCCAAGACCCAGTACTTC
d_call: NA; clone_size: few; j_call: TRBJ2-7; v_call: TRBV19; cdr3_aa: CASSTRVGIGEQYF; cdr3_nt: TGTGCCAGTAGTACCCGAGTAGGGATTGGCGAGCAGTACTTC
d_call: TRBD2; clone_size: many; j_call: TRBJ2-2; v_call: TRBV5-1; cdr3_aa: CASSLGGGIWRTGELFF; cdr3_nt: TGCGCCAGCAGCTTGGGCGGGGGAATCTGGCGTACCGGGGAGCTGTTTTTT
d_call: NA; clone_size: once; j_call: TRBJ2-7; v_call: TRBV20-1; cdr3_aa: CSARNARRDEQYF; cdr3_nt: TGCAGTGCTAGGAACGCGAGACGGGACGAGCAGTACTTC
d_call: TRBD2; clone_size: many; j_call: TRBJ2-7; v_call: TRBV11-2; cdr3_aa: CASSLFGGLAAYEQYF; cdr3_nt: TGTGCCAGCAGCCTTTTCGGGGGACTAGCGGCCTACGAGCAGTACTTC
d_call: TRBD2; clone_size: once; j_call: TRBJ2-1; v_call: TRBV18; cdr3_aa: CASSSGLAGGKNEQFF; cdr3_nt: TGTGCCAGCTCATCCGGACTAGCGGGGGGCAAAAATGAGCAGTTCTTC
d_call: TRBD2; clone_size: NA; j_call: TRBJ2-5; v_call: TRBV5-1; cdr3_aa: CASSMGTSRETQYF; cdr3_nt: TGCGCCAGCAGCATGGGGACTAGCCGAGAGACCCAGTACTTC
d_call: NA; clone_size: NA; j_call: TRBJ2-7; v_call: TRBV11-2; cdr3_aa: CASSLESPRRGRHEQYF; cdr3_nt: TGTGCCAGCAGCTTAGAATCCCCTCGCCGAGGGCGCCACGAGCAGTACTTC
d_call: NA; clone_size: many; j_call: TRBJ2-3; v_call: TRBV19; cdr3_aa: CASSTTYTDTQYF; cdr3_nt: TGTGCCAGTAGTACTACCTACACAGATACGCAGTATTTT
d_call: NA; clone_size: many; j_call: TRBJ1-1; v_call: TRBV12-3/TRBV12-4; cdr3_aa: CASTGWGDTEAFF; cdr3_nt: TGTGCCAGCACCGGTTGGGGAGACACTGAAGCTTTCTTT
d_call: TRBD2; clone_size: many; j_call: TRBJ2-5; v_call: TRBV27; cdr3_aa: CASSPLGTSGGETQYF; cdr3_nt: TGTGCCAGCAGCCCCCTGGGGACTAGCGGGGGGGAGACCCAGTACTTC
d_call: NA; clone_size: many; j_call: TRBJ1-6; v_call: TRBV19; cdr3_aa: CASSMSGSGTPLHF; cdr3_nt: TGTGCCAGTAGTATGTCAGGTTCTGGAACACCCCTCCACTTT
d_call: TRBD1; clone_size: many; j_call: TRBJ1-1; v_call: TRBV20-1; cdr3_aa: CSAYRGGRTEAFF; cdr3_nt: TGCAGTGCTTACAGGGGTGGAAGGACTGAAGCTTTCTTT
d_call: TRBD2; clone_size: many; j_call: TRBJ2-3; v_call: TRBV20-1; cdr3_aa: CSARLLAVTDTQYF; cdr3_nt: TGCAGTGCTAGACTACTAGCGGTCACAGATACGCAGTATTTT
d_call: NA; clone_size: few; j_call: TRBJ2-1; v_call: TRBV24-1; cdr3_aa: CATSDLLPGYNEQFF; cdr3_nt: TGTGCCACCAGTGACCTGCTGCCAGGTTACAATGAGCAGTTCTTC
d_call: NA; clone_size: many; j_call: TRBJ1-1; v_call: TRBV5-1; cdr3_aa: CASTRDFNTEAFF; cdr3_nt: TGCGCCAGCACACGGGACTTTAACACTGAAGCTTTCTTT
d_call: NA; clone_size: many; j_call: TRBJ2-3; v_call: TRBV30; cdr3_aa: CAWRGPGVRDTQYF; cdr3_nt: TGTGCCTGGAGAGGGCCGGGAGTAAGAGATACGCAGTATTTT
d_call: TRBD2; clone_size: many; j_call: TRBJ2-7; v_call: TRBV6-1; cdr3_aa: CASRKRENEQYF; cdr3_nt: TGTGCCAGCCGAAAGCGGGAGAACGAGCAGTACTTC
d_call: NA; clone_size: many; j_call: TRBJ2-1; v_call: TRBV6-1; cdr3_aa: CASSWSGADNEQFF; cdr3_nt: TGTGCCAGCAGTTGGTCAGGGGCGGACAATGAGCAGTTCTTC
d_call: NA; clone_size: NA; j_call: TRBJ1-6; v_call: TRBV25-1; cdr3_aa: CASSEGRDESPLHF; cdr3_nt: TGTGCCAGCAGTGAAGGCAGGGATGAGTCACCCCTCCACTTT
d_call: NA; clone_size: many; j_call: TRBJ1-2; v_call: TRBV12-3/TRBV12-4; cdr3_aa: CASIRRDGYTF; cdr3_nt: TGTGCCAGCATTCGCAGGGATGGCTACACCTTC
d_call: NA; clone_size: NA; j_call: TRBJ2-6; v_call: TRBV30; cdr3_aa: CAWSVGILGSNVLTF; cdr3_nt: TGTGCCTGGAGTGTTGGAATCTTGGGGTCCAACGTCCTGACTTTC
d_call: TRBD1; clone_size: many; j_call: TRBJ2-5; v_call: TRBV11-3; cdr3_aa: CASNQDRAEETQYF; cdr3_nt: TGTGCCAGCAACCAAGACAGGGCGGAGGAGACCCAGTACTTC
d_call: NA; clone_size: many; j_call: TRBJ2-7; v_call: TRBV19; cdr3_aa: CASSIGTDSYEQYF; cdr3_nt: TGTGCCAGTAGTATAGGGACAGACTCCTACGAGCAGTACTTC
d_call: NA; clone_size: many; j_call: TRBJ1-6; v_call: TRBV27; cdr3_aa: CASKALADSNSPLHF; cdr3_nt: TGTGCCAGCAAAGCCCTAGCGGACAGCAATTCACCCCTCCACTTT